This T cell receptor (beta chain) was found in a study of blood T cell repertoires in COVID-19. Background on the study: COVID-19 samples from acute and convalescent phases originated in the United States, Italy and Spain.

Trimming removed 6 bases from V and 5 bases from J, with 13 bases in between. This CDR3 is built from 13 residues. The data were produced by immunoSEQ multiplex PCR, yet TCRdb's version contains in-frame clones alone and is incomplete. This table has fewer than 130,000 clones, 65% to 75% appearing once. V is TRBV12-3 or TRBV12-4 and J is TRBJ1-2; a possible D gene is TRBD1 (5 bases). Sequences were obtained from peripheral blood. The TCR sequence derives from an elderly man with acute or convalescent COVID-19. The chain's CDR3 is CASRDQGSYGYTF. The CDR3 DNA sequence: TGTGCCAGCAGAGATCAGGGAAGTTATGGCTACACCTTC.